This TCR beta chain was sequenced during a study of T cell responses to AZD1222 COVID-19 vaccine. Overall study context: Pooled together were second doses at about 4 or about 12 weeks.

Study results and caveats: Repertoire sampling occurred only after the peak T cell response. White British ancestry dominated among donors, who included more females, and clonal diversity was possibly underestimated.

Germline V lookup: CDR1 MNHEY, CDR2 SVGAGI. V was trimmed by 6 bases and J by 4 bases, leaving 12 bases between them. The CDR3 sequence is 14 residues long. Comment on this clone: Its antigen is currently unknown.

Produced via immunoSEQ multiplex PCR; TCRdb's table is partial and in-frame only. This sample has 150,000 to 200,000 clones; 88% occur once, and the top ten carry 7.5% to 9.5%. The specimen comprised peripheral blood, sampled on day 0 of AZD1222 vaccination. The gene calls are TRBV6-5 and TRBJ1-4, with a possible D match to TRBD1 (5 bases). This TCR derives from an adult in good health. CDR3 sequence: CASRRTQGNEKLFF. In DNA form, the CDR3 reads TGTGCCAGCAGAAGAACGCAGGGTAATGAAAAACTGTTTTTT.